This record concerns one T cell receptor beta chain sequence. The data stem from a study of cytomegalovirus exposure and HLA in healthy donors. With 60 Vbeta and 13 Jbeta primers, the PCR was carried out. Some clones are missing from TCRdb's copy, which holds only in-frame ones; the method was immunoSEQ multiplex PCR. This repertoire includes roughly 100,000 clones. V gave up 0 bases and J gave up 8 bases, with 17 bases separating them. Germline V gene sequence: CDR1 SGHTA, CDR2 FQGNSA. This CDR3 region has 16 residues. Specimen: PBMCs. V and J are TRBV7-2 and TRBJ2-1; D unclear. The TCR comes from a man aged 35 to 55 in good health and CMV-seronegative. Here the CDR3 DNA reads TGTGCCAGCAGCTTAGCAGACCGGGTTGGTGGGTATGAGCAGTTCTTC. Its translation is CASSLADRVGGYEQFF. The whole variable domain, filled in from reference TRBV7-2 and TRBJ2-1, reads GAGVSQSPSNKVTEKGKDVELRCDPISGHTALYWYRQSLGQGLEFLIYFQGNSAPDKSGLPSDRFSAERTGGSVSTLTIQRTQQEDSAVYLCASSLADRVGGYEQFFGPGTRLTVL.